This T cell receptor (beta chain) was found in a study of shared clonotypes between healthy human individuals. The naive CD8 subset, CD45RO-negative cells positively selected for CCR7, excluded terminally differentiated effector memory CD45RA+ cells. On this clone: The antigen remains undetermined.

The table came from immunoSEQ multiplex PCR; TCRdb's copy has only in-frame clones and leaves some out. The repertoire holds some 600,000 clones, with around 96% as singletons. The study's findings and limits: What naive subsets generally showed was a larger estimated richness than memory subsets showed. Large sequencing depth failed to make sorted-subset sequencing complete, rarefaction showed.

Germline V gene sequence: CDR1 MGHRA, CDR2 YSYEKL. V was shortened by 3 bases and J by 0 bases, with 18 bases between the two germline ends. The CDR3 runs to 17 residues. This sequence originates from a woman in her 30s in good health. This rearrangement joins TRBV4-1 to TRBJ2-7; D is ambiguous. Sequencing used naive CD8+ T cells sorted from blood. The CDR3 DNA sequence: TGCGCCAGCAGCCAGGATACGCCAACGGTTAGCTCCTACGAGCAGTACTTC. This sequence encodes CASSQDTPTVSSYEQYF.